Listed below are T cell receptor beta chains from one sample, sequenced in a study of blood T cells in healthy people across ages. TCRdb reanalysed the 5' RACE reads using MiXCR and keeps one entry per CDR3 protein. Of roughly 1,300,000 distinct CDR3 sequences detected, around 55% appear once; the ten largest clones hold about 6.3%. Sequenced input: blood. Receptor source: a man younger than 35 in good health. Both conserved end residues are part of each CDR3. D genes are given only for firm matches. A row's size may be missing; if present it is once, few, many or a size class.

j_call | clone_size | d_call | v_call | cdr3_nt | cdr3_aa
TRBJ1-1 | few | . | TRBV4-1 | TGCGCCAGCAGCCAAACTTACCTGAGGACTGAAGCTTTCTTT | CASSQTYLRTEAFF
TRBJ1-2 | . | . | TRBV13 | TGTGCCAGCAGCTTAGCCGGCAGGGAGTTTGGCTACACCTTC | CASSLAGREFGYTF
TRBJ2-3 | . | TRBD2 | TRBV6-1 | TGTGCCAGCAGTGAAGTCAGCGGGGGGGCCACAGATACGCAGTATTTT | CASSEVSGGATDTQYF
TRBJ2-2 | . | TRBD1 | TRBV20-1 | TGCAGTGCTTCAACAGGGGAAGTCACCGGGGAGCTGTTTTTT | CSASTGEVTGELFF
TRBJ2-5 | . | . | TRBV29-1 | TGCAGCGTTGAAGAAGACGTAGGCGAGACCCAGTACTTC | CSVEEDVGETQYF
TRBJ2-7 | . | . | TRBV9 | TGTGCCAGCAGCGTGGCAGGGGAGGCCTACGAGCAGTACTTC | CASSVAGEAYEQYF
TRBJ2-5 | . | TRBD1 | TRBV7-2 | TGTGCCAGCAGCCAACAACCGACAGGGCGGAGAGAGACCCAGTACTTC | CASSQQPTGRRETQYF
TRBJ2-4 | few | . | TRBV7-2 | TGTGCCAGCAGCTTAGCGTACAGTCCTCCTCAGTACTTC | CASSLAYSPPQYF
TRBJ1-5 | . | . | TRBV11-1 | TGTGCCAGCAGCTTAAAGGTCCCCGCAGGGAGGAGGTTGAATCAGCCCCAGCATTTT | CASSLKVPAGRRLNQPQHF
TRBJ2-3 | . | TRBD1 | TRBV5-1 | TGCGCCAGCAGCTTCCGGGACAGGGTCGCAGATACGCAGTATTTT | CASSFRDRVADTQYF
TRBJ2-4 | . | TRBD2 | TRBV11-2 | TGTGCCAGCAGCTTAGTTGGGACTAGCGGGGAAAGAAACATTCAGTACTTC | CASSLVGTSGERNIQYF
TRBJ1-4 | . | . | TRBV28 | TGTGCCAGCAGTGCAACGGACGTCGGGAGTGAAAAACTGTTTTTT | CASSATDVGSEKLFF
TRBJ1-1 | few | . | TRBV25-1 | TGTGCCAGCAGTGAATCACCGTTAGGCACTGAAGCTTTCTTT | CASSESPLGTEAFF
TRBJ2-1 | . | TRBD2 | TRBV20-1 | TGCAGTGCTAGAGATGGGGCGGGAGGGCCCAACAATGAGCAGTTCTTC | CSARDGAGGPNNEQFF
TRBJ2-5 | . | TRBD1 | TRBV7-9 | TGTACCAGCAGCTTACGGGCAGGGGGAGAGACCCAGTACTTC | CTSSLRAGGETQYF
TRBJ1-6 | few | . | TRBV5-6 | TGTGCCAGCAGCTTGAGAGGAGTTTATAATTCACCCCTCCACTTT | CASSLRGVYNSPLHF
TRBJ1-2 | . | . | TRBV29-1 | TGCAGCGTTTACCATTTATCCGCCGGGACGGACGGTGGAGTGAGATATGGCTACACCTTC | CSVYHLSAGTDGGVRYGYTF
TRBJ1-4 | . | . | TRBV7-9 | TGTGCCAGCAGCTTATATGAAAAACTGTTTTTT | CASSLYEKLFF
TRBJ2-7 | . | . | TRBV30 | TGTGCCTGGAGCGAACCTCACTACGAGCAGTACTTC | CAWSEPHYEQYF
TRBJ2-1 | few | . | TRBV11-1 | TGTGCCAGCAGCTTTGAAGGGATACCCTACAATGAGCAGTTCTTC | CASSFEGIPYNEQFF
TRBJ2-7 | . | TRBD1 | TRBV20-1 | TGCAGTGCTACGAGCTCAACCGGGACAGATCCCTACGAGCAGTACTTC | CSATSSTGTDPYEQYF
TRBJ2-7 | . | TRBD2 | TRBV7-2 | TGTGCCAGCAGCCCACCGGGACTAGCGAACAATGAGCAGTACTTC | CASSPPGLANNEQYF
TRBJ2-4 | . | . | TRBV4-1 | TGCGCCAGCAGCCAAGATTCGTGGGGTGGGAGAAACATTCAGTACTTC | CASSQDSWGGRNIQYF
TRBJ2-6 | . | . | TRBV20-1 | TGCAGTGTGCGGAGCTCTGGGGCCAACGCCCTGACTTTC | CSVRSSGANALTF
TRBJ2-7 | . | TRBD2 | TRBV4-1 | TGCGCCAGCAGCCAAGAAACTAGCGGGTACTACGAGCAGTACTTC | CASSQETSGYYEQYF
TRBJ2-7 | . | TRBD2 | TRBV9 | TGTGCCAGCAACCCCTCGACTAGCGGGAGCTCCTACGAGCAGTACTTC | CASNPSTSGSSYEQYF